This entry describes one T cell receptor (beta chain). Its target is unknown. V gave up 7 bases and J gave up 3 bases, with 3 bases separating them. The germline gives CDR1 SEHNR, CDR2 FQNEAQ (reference sequence). The CDR3 sequence is 10 residues long. The entry originates in a study of shared clonotypes between healthy human individuals. Findings and limits, study-wide: With four donors compared, around 5.4% of naive CD4 clonotypes were shared.

Only CD45RO-negative cells positively selected for CCR7 counted as naive CD8 cells, so terminally differentiated effector memory CD45RA+ cells were excluded. Produced via immunoSEQ multiplex PCR; TCRdb's table is partial and in-frame only. The sample holds 2 million to 2.5 million clones, around 96% seen once. Source material: naive CD8+ T cells sorted from blood. The chain joins TRBV7-9 to TRBJ2-5; D gene unclear. The sequence was obtained from a man younger than 35 in good health. CDR3 sequence: CASNKETQYF. The CDR3 DNA reads as TGTGCCAGCAATAAAGAGACCCAGTACTTC.